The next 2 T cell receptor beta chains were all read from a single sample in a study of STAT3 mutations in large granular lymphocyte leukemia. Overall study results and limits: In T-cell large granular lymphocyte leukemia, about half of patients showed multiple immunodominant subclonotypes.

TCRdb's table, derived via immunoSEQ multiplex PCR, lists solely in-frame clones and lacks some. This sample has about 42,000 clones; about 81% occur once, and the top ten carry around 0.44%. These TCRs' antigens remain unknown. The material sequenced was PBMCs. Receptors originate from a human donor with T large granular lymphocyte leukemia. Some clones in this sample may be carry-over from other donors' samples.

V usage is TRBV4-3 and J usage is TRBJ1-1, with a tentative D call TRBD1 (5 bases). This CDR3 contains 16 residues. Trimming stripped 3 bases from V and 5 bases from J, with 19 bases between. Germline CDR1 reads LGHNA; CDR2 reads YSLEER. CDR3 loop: CASSQGGTAIWTEAFF. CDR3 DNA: TGCGCCAGCAGCCAGGGGGGAACGGCGATTTGGACTGAAGCTTTCTTT.

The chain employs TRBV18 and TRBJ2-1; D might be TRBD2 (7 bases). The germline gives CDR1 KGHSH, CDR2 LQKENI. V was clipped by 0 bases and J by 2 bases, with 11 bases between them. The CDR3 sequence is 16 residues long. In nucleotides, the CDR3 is TGTGCCAGCTCACCACCGGGGGGGGCGGCCTACAATGAGCAGTTCTTC. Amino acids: CASSPPGGAAYNEQFF.